This TCR beta chain is drawn from a study of CD8 T cells in Susac syndrome. With 0 bases removed from V and 0 bases from J, the gap between germline ends came to 6 bases. Germline-derived CDR1 and CDR2 are DFQATT and SNEGSKA (reference sequence). The CDR3 covers 14 residues. The RNA, about 0.5 to 1 ug, was put through reverse transcription using random hexamers. The TCR beta CDR3 was amplified by immunoSEQ multiplex PCR across 54 Vbeta, 13 Jbeta. TCRdb passed the immunoSEQ multiplex PCR reads through MiXCR, listing each CDR3 protein once. Of roughly 200,000 distinct CDR3 sequences listed, roughly 94% are singletons. Blood CD8+ and CD4+ T cells underwent high-throughput TCR beta sequencing. The controls, all healthy donors, were matched for age and sex. Purification of the CD8+ and CD4+ T cells relied on negative isolation, and TEMRA cells underwent FACS enrichment.

The clonotype originates from a human donor in good health. What was sequenced was CD4+ T cells from PBMCs. The chain recombines TRBV20-1 with TRBJ2-1, with D uncertain. CDR3 nucleotides: TGCAGTGCTAGAGATTTACCCTCCTACAATGAGCAGTTCTTC. It codes for CSARDLPSYNEQFF.